The source of this T cell receptor beta chain is a study of shared clonotypes between healthy human individuals. Notes on the study in general: Rarefaction analysis demonstrated incomplete sorted-subset sequencing notwithstanding large depth.

V shed 0 bases and J 5 bases; nucleotides not matched to a gene: 6. The CDR3 has 17 amino acids. Looked up from germline, CDR1 is LGHNA and CDR2 is YNFKEQ. The data were produced by immunoSEQ multiplex PCR, yet TCRdb's version contains in-frame clones alone and is incomplete. The table includes millions of clones, just over 90% detected once. Each of the donors was a healthy adult who was HIV-negative and had not had a recent acute infection or vaccination. Each sample came from a Caucasian adult donor living in Nashville, Tennessee. About this clone itself: Its matching antigen is unknown.

The chain uses TRBV4-2 and TRBJ2-2, with 10 bases matching TRBD2. The sample consisted of naive CD4+ T cells from PBMCs. Subset meaning: CD45RA+ positively selected. The clonotype was recovered from a man aged 18 to 30 in good health. Some clones in this sample may be carry-over from other donors' samples. CDR3 in DNA: TGTGCCAGCAGCCAAGATAGAGCGGGAGGGCCGACCGGGGAGCTGTTTTTT. Translating it yields CASSQDRAGGPTGELFF.